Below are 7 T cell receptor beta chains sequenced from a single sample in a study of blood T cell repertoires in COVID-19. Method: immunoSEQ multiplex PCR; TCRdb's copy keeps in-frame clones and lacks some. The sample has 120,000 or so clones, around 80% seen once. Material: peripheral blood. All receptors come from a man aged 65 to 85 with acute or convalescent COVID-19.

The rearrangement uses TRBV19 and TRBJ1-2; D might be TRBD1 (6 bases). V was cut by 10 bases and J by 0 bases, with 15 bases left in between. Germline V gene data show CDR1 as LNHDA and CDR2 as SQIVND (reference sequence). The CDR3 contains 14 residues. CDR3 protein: CAIRHRDPNYGYTF. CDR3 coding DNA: TGTGCCATAAGACACAGGGACCCTAACTATGGCTACACCTTC.

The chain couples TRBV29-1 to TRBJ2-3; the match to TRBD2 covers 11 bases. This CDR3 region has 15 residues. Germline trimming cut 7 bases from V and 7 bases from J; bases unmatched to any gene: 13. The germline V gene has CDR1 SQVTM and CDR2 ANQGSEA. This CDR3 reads CSAQLSGGAGNTQYF. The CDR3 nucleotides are TGCAGCGCCCAACTTAGCGGGGGGGCCGGGAATACGCAGTATTTT.

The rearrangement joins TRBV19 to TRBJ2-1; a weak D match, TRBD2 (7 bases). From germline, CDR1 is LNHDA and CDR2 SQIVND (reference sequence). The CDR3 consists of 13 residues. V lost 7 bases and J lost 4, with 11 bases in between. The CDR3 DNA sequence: TGTGCCAGTATGAGGGGGGGTTACAATGAGCAGTTCTTC. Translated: CASMRGGYNEQFF.

The CDR3 loop is CATGEGNTIYF. The DNA of the CDR3 is TGTGCGACGGGGGAAGGAAACACCATATATTTT. J is TRBJ1-3 and V is TRBV7-8; weak D call: TRBD1 (5 bases). CDR3 length equals 11 residues. The germline CDR1 and CDR2 sequences are SGHVS and FQNEAQ.

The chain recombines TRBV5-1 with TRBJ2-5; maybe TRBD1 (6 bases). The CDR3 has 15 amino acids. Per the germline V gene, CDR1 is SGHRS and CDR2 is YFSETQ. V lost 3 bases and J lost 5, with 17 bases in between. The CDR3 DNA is TGCGCCAGCAGCTCGAACAGGGTCACGCAGGAGACCCAGTACTTC. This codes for CASSSNRVTQETQYF.

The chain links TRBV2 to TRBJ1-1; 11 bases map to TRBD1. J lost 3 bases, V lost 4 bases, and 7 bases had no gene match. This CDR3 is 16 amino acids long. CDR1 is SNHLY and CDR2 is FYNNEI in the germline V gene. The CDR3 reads CASSVGTGGADTEAFF. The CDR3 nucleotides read TGTGCCAGCAGTGTAGGGACAGGGGGGGCGGACACTGAAGCTTTCTTT.

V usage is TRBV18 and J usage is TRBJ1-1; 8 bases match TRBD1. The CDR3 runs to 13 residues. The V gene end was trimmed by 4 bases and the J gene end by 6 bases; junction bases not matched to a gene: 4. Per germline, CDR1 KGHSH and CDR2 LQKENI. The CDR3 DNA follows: TGTGCCAGCTCACGGGGACAGGTTGCTGAAGCTTTCTTT. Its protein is CASSRGQVAEAFF.